The 24 T cell receptor beta chains below all came from one sample that was sequenced in a study of CD8 T cells in ankylosing spondylitis (TCRdb year 2017). Library preparation employed 5' RACE. The run used an Illumina HiSeq 2500. TCRdb passed the public sequencing reads through fastp at Q25 and MiXCR, retaining productive beta sequences. All rows with the same CDR3 protein become a single entry with the most common DNA and genes. This sample is represented by some 150,000 distinct CDR3 sequences; around two fifths of them were singletons. The ten largest clonotypes hold around 15% of the sample. The sample comprised synovial fluid, either unsorted or a sorted T cell fraction (not recorded which). Receptors originate from a male donor with ankylosing spondylitis.

This clonotype was seen more than once but under ten times. J is TRBJ2-7 and V is TRBV15; D is undetermined. V lost 0 bases and J 2 bases, leaving 11 bases between the germline ends. This CDR3 is 15 amino acids long. From germline, CDR1 is LNHNV and CDR2 YYDKDF (reference sequence). CDR3: CATSRDRWAAYEQYF. The CDR3 DNA is TGTGCCACCAGCAGAGATCGGTGGGCAGCCTACGAGCAGTACTTC.

For the CDR3, the DNA is TGTGCCAGCAGTTTTGCGGGAGGTCAGGTTGAGCAGTTCTTC. Translating it yields CASSFAGGQVEQFF. V is TRBV12-3 or TRBV12-4 and J is TRBJ2-1; the match to TRBD2 covers 8 bases. Losses at the gene ends were 3 bases for V and 9 bases for J; bases not matched to a gene: 7. This CDR3 spans 14 amino acids.

This rearrangement joins TRBV9 to TRBJ1-6, with TRBD1 matching over 9 bases. The CDR3 has 15 residues. Unmatched junction bases numbered 4, after V lost 5 bases and J lost 4 bases. The germline CDR1 and CDR2 sequences are SGDLS and YYNGEE. This CDR3 is CASSDGQGYNSPLHF. CDR3 DNA: TGTGCCAGCAGTGACGGACAGGGGTATAATTCACCCCTCCACTTT.

The rearrangement links TRBV13 to TRBJ1-2; TRBD1 aligns across 10 bases. The CDR3 covers 17 residues. CDR1 and CDR2 from the germline V gene are PRHDT and FYEKMQ (reference sequence). Losses at the gene ends were 3 bases for V and 5 bases for J; bases not matched to a gene: 12. CDR3 DNA sequence: TGTGCCAGCAGCTTCTCTTCGACAGGGGGCGGAAGATATGGCTACACCTTC. Encoded protein: CASSFSSTGGGRYGYTF. Complete variable domain (other parts from reference TRBV13 and TRBJ1-2): AAGVIQSPRHLIKEKRETATLKCYPIPRHDTVYWYQQGPGQDPQFLISFYEKMQSDKGSIPDRFSAQQFSDYHSELNMSSLELGDSALYFCASSFSSTGGGRYGYTFGSGTRLTVV.

This clonotype was recorded a few times. Here the CDR3 DNA reads TGCGCCAGCAGCTACATGGCGGGGACTGAAGCTTTCTTT. Translating gives CASSYMAGTEAFF. The chain is built from TRBV5-1 and TRBJ1-1, with unresolved D. Between the trimmed V and J ends, which lost 3 bases and 5 bases, there was a span of 11 bases. This CDR3 region has 13 residues. CDR1 is SGHRS and CDR2 is YFSETQ in the germline V gene.

This clonotype was counted many times. The V and J genes are TRBV2 and TRBJ2-3, with a weak D call TRBD2 (6 bases). V gave up 3 bases and J gave up 5 bases, with 9 bases separating them. The germline V gene encodes CDR1 SNHLY and CDR2 FYNNEI. The CDR3 totals 13 residues. CDR3 amino acids: CASSETGEDTQYF. CDR3 bases: TGTGCCAGCAGTGAGACGGGGGAAGATACGCAGTATTTT.

In this sample, this clonotype turned up a few times. V is TRBV29-1 and J is TRBJ2-7; 9 bases match TRBD1. From germline, CDR1 is SQVTM and CDR2 ANQGSEA. The CDR3 covers 15 residues. The ends lost 7 bases at V and 1 base at J; junction bases unmatched: 11. The CDR3 nucleotides read TGCAGCGCCCTGCAGGGGACAGGGCCTTCCTACGAGCAGTACTTC. This translates into CSALQGTGPSYEQYF.

This clonotype was seen a single time. The chain has TRBV4-1 and TRBJ2-1, with TRBD2 as a possible D gene (6 bases). This CDR3 has 16 residues. The germline V and J ends were trimmed by 0 bases and 4 bases, with 13 bases remaining between them. Germline lookup yields CDR1 MGHRA and CDR2 YSYEKL. This CDR3 reads CASSQESLAVYNEQFF. CDR3 in DNA: TGCGCCAGCAGCCAAGAGTCACTAGCCGTTTACAATGAGCAGTTCTTC.

The chain links TRBV29-1 to TRBJ1-1; tentative D call: TRBD1 (5 bases). Germline V lookup: CDR1 SQVTM, CDR2 ANQGSEA. CDR3 length: 15 residues. V gave up 2 bases and J gave up 4 bases, with 17 bases separating them. CDR3 nucleotide sequence: TGCAGCGTTGAACTCTCAGGGTTATGGGTCACTGAAGCTTTCTTT. This sequence encodes CSVELSGLWVTEAFF.

In this sample, this clonotype turned up many times. The J gene is TRBJ1-1, the V gene TRBV18; a possible D gene is TRBD1 (5 bases). Germline V lookup: CDR1 KGHSH, CDR2 LQKENI. This CDR3 is built from 16 residues. V lost 0 bases to trimming and J lost 4 bases, with 15 bases between them. CDR3 sequence: CASSPPYRTGFTEAFF. The CDR3 DNA is TGTGCCAGCTCACCACCGTATAGAACAGGTTTCACTGAAGCTTTCTTT.

In its sample, this clonotype was seen many times. V usage is TRBV7-6 and J usage is TRBJ2-3; D possibly corresponds to TRBD1 (6 bases). The CDR3 is 16 amino acids. The V and J ends lost 4 bases and 3 bases respectively, with 17 bases between them. The germline V gene encodes CDR1 SGHVS and CDR2 FNYEAQ. CDR3 nucleotides: TGTGCCAGCAGCTCCCCAGGGGCGACTTTAACAGATACGCAGTATTTT. Protein sequence: CASSSPGATLTDTQYF.

The V and J genes are TRBV7-3 and TRBJ2-7; 9 nucleotides align to TRBD2. CDR1 is SGHTA, CDR2 FQGTGA, per germline. The J segment lost 3 bases and the V segment lost 2 bases, leaving 11 bases of the junction unmatched. This CDR3 is built from 17 residues. The CDR3 DNA reads TGTGCCAGCAGCTTAGATGGCACTAGCGGGCAGAGCTACGAGCAGTACTTC. As protein: CASSLDGTSGQSYEQYF.

Only a few counts were recorded for this clonotype. This rearrangement joins TRBV6-2 or TRBV6-3 to TRBJ2-7, with 7 positions matching TRBD2. The CDR3 is 16 residues long. The V and J ends lost 6 bases and 2 bases, in that order; junction bases with no gene match: 13. CDR1 and CDR2 (germline): MNHEY, SVGEGT. CDR3 coding DNA: TGTGCCAGCAGGGAGGGGCGGGAGAAAGGCCCCTACGAGCAGTACTTC. Translated: CASREGREKGPYEQYF.

This clonotype has ten or more counts. V gene TRBV7-8 combines with J gene TRBJ2-4, with TRBD1 matching 7 bases. This CDR3 has 16 residues. Germline assignment: CDR1 SGHVS and CDR2 FQNEAQ. The ends lost 5 bases at V and 3 bases at J; junction bases unmatched: 10. The CDR3 region has the DNA TGTGCCAGCAGCGTCACAGGGGATGTGGGCAAAAACATTCAGTACTTC. Its protein product is CASSVTGDVGKNIQYF.

This chain connects TRBV15 to TRBJ1-5; D gene unclear. The germline gives CDR1 LNHNV, CDR2 YYDKDF (reference sequence). The ends were cut back, 0 bases at V and 3 bases at J, with 9 bases in the middle. The CDR3 length is 15 residues. CDR3 bases: TGTGCCACCAGCAGAGAACGACTGTACAATCAGCCCCAGCATTTT. Translating it yields CATSRERLYNQPQHF. Complete variable domain (other parts from reference TRBV15 and TRBJ1-5): DAMVIQNPRYQVTQFGKPVTLSCSQTLNHNVMYWYQQKSSQAPKLLFHYYDKDFNNEADTPDNFQSRRPNTSFCFLDIRSPGLGDTAMYLCATSRERLYNQPQHFGDGTRLSIL.

This clonotype was picked up a small number of times. This CDR3 reads CASSLGRAHYEQYF. The CDR3 bases are TGTGCCAGCAGCTTAGGGAGGGCCCACTACGAGCAGTACTTC. The chain couples TRBV13 to TRBJ2-7, with D possibly being TRBD2 (5 bases). Germline loops: CDR1 PRHDT, CDR2 FYEKMQ (reference sequence). Trimming stripped 0 bases from V and 3 bases from J, with 9 bases between. The length of the CDR3 is 14 residues.

This clonotype appeared a few times. V is TRBV7-9 and J is TRBJ2-1, with D possibly TRBD1 on 6 matching bases. Germline CDR1 is SEHNR and CDR2 is FQNEAQ (reference sequence). This CDR3 region has 14 residues. With 5 bases removed from V and 0 bases from J, the gap between germline ends came to 8 bases. In DNA, the CDR3 is TGTGCCAGCAGCGGACAGTCCTCCTACAATGAGCAGTTCTTC. Residues: CASSGQSSYNEQFF.

The chain has TRBV10-3 and TRBJ1-1; unclear D gene. The CDR3 loop spans 12 amino acids. V was clipped by 7 bases and J by 7 bases, with 13 bases between them. CDR1 and CDR2 from the germline V gene are ENHRY and SYGVKD. In nucleotides, the CDR3 is TGTGCCATCATCACCGGACGGTATGAAGCTTTCTTT. Its translation: CAIITGRYEAFF.

The rearrangement joins TRBV18 to TRBJ2-7, with 8 nucleotides matching TRBD2. This CDR3 spans 16 amino acids. With 0 bases clipped from V and 2 bases from J, the junction kept 6 bases outside the gene matches. The V gene's germline CDR1 is KGHSH and CDR2 LQKENI. The CDR3 DNA reads TGTGCCAGCTCACCACCTTTGCGCGGGGGGCCCTACGAGCAGTACTTC. Protein sequence: CASSPPLRGGPYEQYF.

The V gene is TRBV4-1, the J gene TRBJ1-1; D unresolved. The CDR3 length is 15 residues. The V gene lost 1 base and the J gene lost 0 bases, with 9 bases spanning the gap. Germline V gives CDR1 MGHRA, CDR2 YSYEKL. The CDR3 is CASSQAGRLNTEAFF. The CDR3 DNA follows: TGCGCCAGCAGCCAAGCCGGAAGGTTGAACACTGAAGCTTTCTTT.

This chain joins TRBV4-1 and TRBJ2-3; 12 bases line up with TRBD2. This CDR3 has 16 amino acids. With V trimmed by 3 bases and J by 6 bases, 7 bases remained unmatched. CDR1 is MGHRA and CDR2 is YSYEKL in the germline V gene. The CDR3, as DNA: TGCGCCAGCAGCCACGGACTAGCGGGAACAGCGGATACGCAGTATTTT. The encoded protein is CASSHGLAGTADTQYF.

This clonotype showed up just a few times. The chain links TRBV12-3 or TRBV12-4 to TRBJ2-2; D is ambiguous. This CDR3 contains 16 residues. Between the trimmed V and J ends, which lost 0 bases and 6 bases, there was a span of 14 bases. In DNA, the CDR3 is TGTGCCAGCAGTTTAGCGCCCCCAGGAGTAGCCGGGGAGCTGTTTTTT. It yields the protein CASSLAPPGVAGELFF.

This clonotype was detected only a few times. The chain recombines TRBV12-3 or TRBV12-4 with TRBJ1-5, with TRBD1 as a possible D gene (5 bases). The ends were cut back, 2 bases at V and 9 bases at J, with 17 bases in the middle. The CDR3 has 15 residues. The CDR3 DNA follows: TGTGCCAGCAGTTTAACCCCAGGGTTTGGAGGGCCCCAGCATTTT. This gives the protein CASSLTPGFGGPQHF.

This chain connects TRBV27 to TRBJ1-1; no definite D call. The germline V gene encodes CDR1 MNHEY and CDR2 SMNVEV (reference sequence). The V gene lost 1 base and the J gene lost 8 bases, with 17 bases spanning the gap. The CDR3 consists of 15 residues. The CDR3 nucleotides read TGTGCCAGCAGTTTATTGGTTAGCGGGAACTCCGAAGCTTTCTTT. Translation gives CASSLLVSGNSEAFF.